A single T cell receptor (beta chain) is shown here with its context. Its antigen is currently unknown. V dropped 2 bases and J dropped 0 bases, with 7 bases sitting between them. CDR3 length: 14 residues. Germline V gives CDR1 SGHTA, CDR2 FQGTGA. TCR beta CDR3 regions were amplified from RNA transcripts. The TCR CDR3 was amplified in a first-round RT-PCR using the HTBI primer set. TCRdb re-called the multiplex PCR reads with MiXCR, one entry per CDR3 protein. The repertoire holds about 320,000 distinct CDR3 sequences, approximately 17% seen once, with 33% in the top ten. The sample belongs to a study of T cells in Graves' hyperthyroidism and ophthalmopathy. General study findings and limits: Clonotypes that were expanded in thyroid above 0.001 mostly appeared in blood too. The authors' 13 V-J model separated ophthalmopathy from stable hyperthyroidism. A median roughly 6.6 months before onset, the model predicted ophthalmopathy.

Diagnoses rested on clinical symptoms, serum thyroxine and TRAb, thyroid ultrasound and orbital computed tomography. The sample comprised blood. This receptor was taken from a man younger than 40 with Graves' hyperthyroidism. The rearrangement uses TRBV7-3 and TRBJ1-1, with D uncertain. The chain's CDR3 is CASSLGPVNTEAFF. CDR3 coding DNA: TGTGCCAGCAGCTTAGGTCCGGTGAACACTGAAGCTTTCTTT. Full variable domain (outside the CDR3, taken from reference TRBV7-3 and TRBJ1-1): GAGVSQTPSNKVTEKGKYVELRCDPISGHTALYWYRQSLGQGPEFLIYFQGTGAADDSGLPNDRFFAVRPEGSVSTLKIQRTERGDSAVYLCASSLGPVNTEAFFGQGTRLTVV.